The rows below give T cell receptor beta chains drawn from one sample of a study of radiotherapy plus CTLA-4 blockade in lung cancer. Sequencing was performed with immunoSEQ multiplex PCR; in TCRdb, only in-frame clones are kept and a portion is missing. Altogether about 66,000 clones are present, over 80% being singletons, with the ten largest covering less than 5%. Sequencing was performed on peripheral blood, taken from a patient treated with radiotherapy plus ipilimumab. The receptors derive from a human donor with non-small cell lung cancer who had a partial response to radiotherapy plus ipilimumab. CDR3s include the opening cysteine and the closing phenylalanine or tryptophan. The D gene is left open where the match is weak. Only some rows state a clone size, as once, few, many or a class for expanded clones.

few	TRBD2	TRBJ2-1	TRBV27	TGTGCCATCTCGCCGGGACTAGCGGGAGGGCGGACAATCTTC	CAISPGLAGGRTIF
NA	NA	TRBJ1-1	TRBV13	TGTGCCAGCAGCTTCGAGACGGGACTTAACACTGAAGCTTTCTTT	CASSFETGLNTEAFF
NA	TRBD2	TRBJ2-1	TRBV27	TGTGCCAGCAGTTGGAGCGGGGGCCTCTACAATGAGCAGTTCTTC	CASSWSGGLYNEQFF
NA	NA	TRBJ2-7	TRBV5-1	TGCGCCAGCAGCTTGGGCGGACAGACCGACCCCAACGAGCAGTACTTC	CASSLGGQTDPNEQYF
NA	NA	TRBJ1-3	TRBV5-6	TGTGCCAGCAGCCTAAGGACTATTAGCTCTGGAAACACCATATATTTT	CASSLRTISSGNTIYF
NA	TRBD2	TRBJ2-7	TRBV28	TGTGCCAGCAAACAGATGACTAGCGGGAGGCCTCCTACCTACGAGCAGTACTTC	CASKQMTSGRPPTYEQYF
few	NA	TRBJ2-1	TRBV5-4	TGTGCCAGCAGCTTTGATAGAAATTACAATGAGCAGTTCTTC	CASSFDRNYNEQFF
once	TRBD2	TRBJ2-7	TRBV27	TGTGCCAGCACCGAATTGGCGGGGGGATGGGCCTACGAGCAGTACTTC	CASTELAGGWAYEQYF
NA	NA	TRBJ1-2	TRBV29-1	TGCAGCGTTGAATTTTTTGGGGGGGGGCGCTACACCTTC	CSVEFFGGGRYTF
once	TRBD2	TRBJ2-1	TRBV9	TGTGCCAGCAGCGGGGGGAGGGGCAATGAGCAGTTCTTC	CASSGGRGNEQFF
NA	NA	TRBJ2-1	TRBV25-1	TGTGCCAGCAGTGAATACGTCAGGGGACGTGAGCAGTTCTTC	CASSEYVRGREQFF
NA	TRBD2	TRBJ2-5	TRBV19	TGTGCCTCCCGGGGGGGGCAGGAGACCCAGTACTTC	CASRGGQETQYF
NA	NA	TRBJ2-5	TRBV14	TGTGCCAGCAGCCTCTTGGCCCAAGAGACCCAGTACTTC	CASSLLAQETQYF
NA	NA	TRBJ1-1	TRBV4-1	TGCGCCAGCAGCCAAGGTCTAGGGGGTATGGGTACTGAAGCTTTCTTT	CASSQGLGGMGTEAFF
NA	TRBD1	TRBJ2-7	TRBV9	TGTGCCAGCAGCGTCTCGGACAGGGATAGGGGCGAGCAGTACTTC	CASSVSDRDRGEQYF
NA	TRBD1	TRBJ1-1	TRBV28	TGTGCCAGCAGTTTATATCGACAGGGCACTGAAGCTTTCTTT	CASSLYRQGTEAFF
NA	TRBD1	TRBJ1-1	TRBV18	TGTGCCAGCTCACCACGGCAGGGGGACACTGAAGCTTTCTTT	CASSPRQGDTEAFF
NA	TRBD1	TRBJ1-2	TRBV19	TGTGCCAGTAGTGCAAACAGGGGACTGGGAAATGGCTACACCTTC	CASSANRGLGNGYTF
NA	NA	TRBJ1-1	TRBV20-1	TGCAGTGTCCCATCCGGTCGGGCTTTCTTT	CSVPSGRAFF
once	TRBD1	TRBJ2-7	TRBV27	TGTGCCAGCAGCCGCCGGGACAGACCTGGGGTCGAGCAGTACTTC	CASSRRDRPGVEQYF
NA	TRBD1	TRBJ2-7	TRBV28	TGTGCCAGCACCTCTGACAGGGCAAGCTCCTACGAGCAGTACTTC	CASTSDRASSYEQYF
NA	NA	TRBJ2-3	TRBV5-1	TGCGCCAGCTCCCTTAACAGGGGCACAGATACGCAGTATTTT	CASSLNRGTDTQYF
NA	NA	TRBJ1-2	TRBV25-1	TGTGCCAGCAGTCGTGGAGCTAACTATGGCTACACCTTC	CASSRGANYGYTF
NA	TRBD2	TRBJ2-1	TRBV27	TGTGCCAGCAGTTTATGGTCGGGAGGGCCGGTTGAGCAGTTCTTC	CASSLWSGGPVEQFF
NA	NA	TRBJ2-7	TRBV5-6	TGTGCCAGCAGCTTTTGGAGGGCTCCCGAGCAGTACTTC	CASSFWRAPEQYF
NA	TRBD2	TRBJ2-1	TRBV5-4	TGTGCCAGCAGTGGCCAGCGGGGAAATGAGCAGTTCTTC	CASSGQRGNEQFF
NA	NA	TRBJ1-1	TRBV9	TGTGCCAGCAGCGCATCCCTGGGGGCAGTGACTGAAGCTTTCTTT	CASSASLGAVTEAFF
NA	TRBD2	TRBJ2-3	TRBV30	TGTGCCTGGAGTGCCCCTAGCGGGGGCACAGATACGCAGTATTTT	CAWSAPSGGTDTQYF
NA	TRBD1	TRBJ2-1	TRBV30	TGTGCCTGGAGCCTGGGGACAGGGTATGAGCAGTTCTTC	CAWSLGTGYEQFF
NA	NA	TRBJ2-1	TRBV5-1	TGCGCCAGCAGCTTGGCCGTACACAACAATGAGCAGTTCTTC	CASSLAVHNNEQFF
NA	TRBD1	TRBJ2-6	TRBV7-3	TGTGCCAGCAGCTTAAGGGACAGTGCTTCCTCTGGGGCCAACGTCCTGACTTTC	CASSLRDSASSGANVLTF
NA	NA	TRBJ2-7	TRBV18	TGTGCCAGCTCCCAATCTAGTCCCTTCCCCTACGAGCAGTACTTC	CASSQSSPFPYEQYF
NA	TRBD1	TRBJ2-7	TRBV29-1	TGCAGCGTGGGACAGGTCTCCTACGAGCAGTACTTC	CSVGQVSYEQYF
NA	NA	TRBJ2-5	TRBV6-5	TGTGCCAGCAGTTACGCCAGACAAGAGACCCAGTACTTC	CASSYARQETQYF
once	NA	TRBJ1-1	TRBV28	TGTGCCAGCAGTTTAGAGGGTCGGGTCTCCGAAGCTTTCTTT	CASSLEGRVSEAFF